This T cell receptor (beta chain) was identified during a study of blood T cell repertoires in COVID-19. About the study: From T cells, B-cell-depleted T cells, or PBMCs came the material, which was cDNA or gDNA.

Germline loops: CDR1 LNHDA, CDR2 SQIVND (reference sequence). The CDR3 totals 14 residues. Trimming removed 3 bases from V and 1 base from J, with 6 bases in between. Participant-given clinical history determined each cohort assignment. Some clones are missing from TCRdb's copy, which holds only in-frame ones; the method was immunoSEQ multiplex PCR. The sample lists over 200,000 clones, roughly 90% occurring once. The clonotype was recovered from a woman younger than 45 who had been exposed to COVID-19. The V and J genes are TRBV19 and TRBJ2-2; D uncertain. The source material was PBMCs or T cells enriched from blood (not recorded which). DNA for the CDR3: TGTGCCAGTAGTATGAACAGGAACACCGGGGAGCTGTTTTTT. Protein: CASSMNRNTGELFF.